This is a list of T cell receptor beta chains from one sample in a study of T cell responses to AZD1222 COVID-19 vaccine. Sequenced by immunoSEQ multiplex PCR; TCRdb stores in-frame clones only, minus some. The repertoire consists of about 150,000 clones, with about nine tenths occurring once and the leading ten covering around 2.2%. Here the sequenced sample was peripheral blood, taken on day 0 of AZD1222 vaccination. These receptors were taken from an adult in good health. Each CDR3 is given with its conserved first and last residue. D genes are given only for firm matches. The size of a clone is reported for some rows only, either as once, few or many, or as a class for expanded clones.

d_call j_call clone_size v_call cdr3_aa cdr3_nt
TRBD1 TRBJ2-1 . TRBV7-7 CASSLVIPGQGNEQFF TGTGCTAGCAGCTTAGTCATCCCGGGACAGGGGAATGAGCAGTTCTTC
. TRBJ1-1 . TRBV3-1/TRBV3-2 CASSQVPGLRNTEAFF TGTGCCAGCAGCCAAGTGCCGGGACTTAGGAACACTGAAGCTTTCTTT
. TRBJ2-1 . TRBV19 CASSISGPMYNEQFF TGTGCCAGTAGTATCTCCGGGCCTATGTACAATGAGCAGTTCTTC
. TRBJ2-1 . TRBV25-1 CASSATGRLVDEQFF TGTGCCAGCAGTGCAACCGGGAGACTAGTGGATGAGCAGTTCTTC
TRBD1 TRBJ1-2 . TRBV6-5 CASSYSRQGKSGYTF TGTGCCAGCAGTTACTCGCGACAGGGGAAGAGTGGCTACACCTTC
TRBD1 TRBJ2-7 . TRBV29-1 CSVEPGQGTYEQYF TGCAGCGTTGAACCGGGACAGGGGACGTACGAGCAGTACTTC
TRBD2 TRBJ2-1 . TRBV5-4 CASSPAGLAGSYNEQFF TGTGCCAGCAGCCCGGCGGGACTAGCGGGCTCCTACAATGAGCAGTTCTTC
TRBD1 TRBJ1-2 . TRBV10-3 CAIRDSGTTNYGYTF TGTGCCATCCGGGACAGCGGGACTACTAACTATGGCTACACCTTC
. TRBJ1-5 . TRBV6-5 CASSRTYQPQHF TGTGCCAGCAGCCGGACGTACCAGCCCCAGCATTTT
TRBD1 TRBJ2-1 . TRBV30 CAWSLRGRGNEQFF TGTGCCTGGAGCCTAAGGGGGCGCGGCAATGAGCAGTTCTTC
. TRBJ2-7 once TRBV9 CASSVSDISYEQYF TGTGCCAGCAGCGTATCCGACATCTCCTACGAGCAGTACTTC
. TRBJ1-1 . TRBV28 CASSLVRGTEAFF TGTGCCAGCAGTTTGGTTAGGGGCACTGAAGCTTTCTTT
. TRBJ2-2 . TRBV7-9 CASSLAGSTGELFF TGTGCCAGCAGCTTAGCGGGTTCCACCGGGGAGCTGTTTTTT
. TRBJ2-3 . TRBV4-3 CASSQDRPNTQYF TGCGCCAGCAGCCAAGATCGGCCTAATACGCAGTATTTT